The 7 T cell receptor beta chains in this list originate from one sample, sequenced in a study of blood T cell repertoires in COVID-19. Profiling relied on immunoSEQ multiplex PCR, and the TCRdb table lists in-frame clones only, not all of them. The sample records 400,000 to 450,000 clones, about 88% being singletons. Sequencing input: peripheral blood. The receptors here all came from a woman aged 40 to 50 with COVID-19, enrolled during active disease.

This chain uses TRBV21-1 with TRBJ2-7; no check of the table's D call, TRBD1, against the DNA was made. TRBV21-1 is annotated as a pseudogene. This CDR3 contains 12 residues. The DNA for the CDR3 is TGTGCCAGCAGCAGACAGGGGTACGAGCAGTACTTC. Its translation: CASSRQGYEQYF.

The chain is built from TRBV2 and TRBJ1-5, with D tentatively TRBD1 (6 bases). CDR3 length equals 14 residues. The germline V gene encodes CDR1 SNHLY and CDR2 FYNNEI. Trimming left V 4 bases short and J 5 bases short, with 12 bases between. CDR3 in DNA: TGTGCCAGCAGTGGGACAGCTAGGGATCAGCCCCAGCATTTT. Amino acid sequence: CASSGTARDQPQHF.

The chain couples TRBV5-5 to TRBJ2-1; TRBD2 aligns across 13 bases. The J segment lost 5 bases and the V segment lost 3 bases, leaving 5 bases of the junction unmatched. The CDR3 has 16 residues. Germline CDR1 is SGHKS and CDR2 is YYEKEE (reference sequence). The CDR3 loop reads CASSSYTSGRDNEQFF. CDR3 coding DNA: TGTGCCAGCAGCTCCTATACTAGCGGGAGGGACAATGAGCAGTTCTTC.

The chain couples TRBV5-5 to TRBJ1-1; D is unresolved. The CDR3 is 12 amino acids. From germline, CDR1 is SGHKS and CDR2 YYEKEE (reference sequence). With 3 bases removed from V and 6 bases from J, the gap between germline ends came to 9 bases. CDR3 residues: CASSWGGSEAFF. The CDR3 DNA sequence: TGTGCCAGCAGCTGGGGAGGGTCTGAAGCTTTCTTT.

The chain combines TRBV12-3 or TRBV12-4 with TRBJ2-5, with a weak D call TRBD1 (5 bases). The CDR3 is 11 residues long. Trimming removed 4 bases from V and 5 bases from J, with 5 bases in between. The CDR3, as DNA: TGTGCCAGCAGTTGGGGCGAGACCCAGTACTTC. Translating gives CASSWGETQYF.

This clone was seen only a few times. J is TRBJ1-1 and V is TRBV28; D is unclear. CDR3 length: 16 amino acids. Per germline, CDR1 MDHEN and CDR2 SYDVKM. The V end was cut by 7 bases, the J end by 2 bases, with 20 bases between. CDR3 amino acids: CASKYFGVEPNTEAFF. The CDR3 DNA reads as TGTGCCAGCAAGTATTTCGGGGTGGAGCCAAACACTGAAGCTTTCTTT.

The chain joins TRBV10-3 to TRBJ1-6; 7 bases match TRBD1. The junction had 7 bases not matched to a gene; V was cut back by 6 bases and J by 5 bases. CDR1 and CDR2 (germline): ENHRY, SYGVKD. The CDR3 contains 15 residues. The CDR3 coding sequence is TGTGCCATCAGGAACCAGACAGGGAATAATTCACCCCTCCACTTT. Its translation is CAIRNQTGNNSPLHF.